This T cell receptor beta chain was sequenced for a study of blood T cells in healthy people across ages. Study as a whole: Template switching recovered approximately one barcoded beta molecule for every two T cells.

Together with a sample-barcoded 5' primer, a J-beta primer mix was included in a second PCR lasting about 7 to 11 cycles. TCRdb reprocessed the 5' RACE reads with MiXCR, giving one entry per CDR3 protein. This table has 600,000 or so distinct CDR3 sequences, about 30% appearing once. There are many counts of this clonotype. What it binds is unknown. Study-wide results and limits: Higher diversity and more naive CD4+ cells were features of long-lived donors, compared to aged donors. Roughly linear declines in TCR beta diversity per million T cells occurred with age. Without sorted subsets, naive and antigen-experienced compartments could not be conclusively compared.

Germline CDR1 and CDR2: SGHAT and FQNNGV. The CDR3 is 16 residues long. Trimming removed 1 base at V and 0 bases at J, with 7 bases between. The V gene is TRBV11-2, the J gene TRBJ2-6, with D uncertain. The clonotype originates from a woman of 80 years or more in good health. The sample taken for sequencing was blood. In nucleotides, the CDR3 is TGTGCCAGCAGCTTAGCCCATCCCTCTGGGGCCAACGTCCTGACTTTC. Amino acids: CASSLAHPSGANVLTF.